This T cell receptor (beta chain) emerged from a study of cytomegalovirus exposure and HLA in healthy donors. Broader study findings: Specificity of a few CMV-associated chains for CMV antigens was verified in vitro. Later on, a genetic analysis was performed. It linked a missense variant in DCLRE1C with V- and J-gene trimming of TCR beta.

It was with 60 Vbeta and 13 Jbeta primers that the PCR ran. Clones were sequenced by immunoSEQ multiplex PCR, and TCRdb holds only the in-frame ones, with some missing. Of around 93,000 clones detected, more than 55% appear once; the ten largest clones hold approximately 6.3%. For this clone: Its antigen is not known.

The material sequenced was PBMCs. This clonotype was sampled from a boy younger than 18 in good health and CMV-seropositive.

Written as DNA, the CDR3 is TGTGCCAGCAGCTCTAGGATGAACACTGAAGCTTTCTTT. It encodes CASSSRMNTEAFF. The chain employs TRBV7-6 and TRBJ1-1; D ambiguous. V lost 4 bases and J 0 bases, leaving 6 bases between the germline ends. This CDR3 region has 13 residues. The germline CDR1 and CDR2 sequences are SGHVS and FNYEAQ.